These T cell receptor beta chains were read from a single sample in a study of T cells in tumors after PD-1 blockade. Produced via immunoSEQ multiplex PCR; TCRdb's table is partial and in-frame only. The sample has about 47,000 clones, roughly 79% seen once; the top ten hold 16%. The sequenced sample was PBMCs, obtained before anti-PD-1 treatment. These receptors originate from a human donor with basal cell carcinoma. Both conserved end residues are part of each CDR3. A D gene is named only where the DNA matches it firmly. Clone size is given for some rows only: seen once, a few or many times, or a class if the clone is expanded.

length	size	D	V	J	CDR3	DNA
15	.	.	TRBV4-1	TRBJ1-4	CASSQDITTDEKLFF	TGCGCCAGCAGCCAAGATATAACGACAGATGAAAAACTGTTTTTT
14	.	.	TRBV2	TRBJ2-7	CASSEASGRDEQYF	TGTGCCAGCAGTGAAGCATCGGGTCGTGACGAGCAGTACTTC
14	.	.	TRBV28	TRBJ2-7	CAIVPRTRTYEQYF	TGTGCCATCGTTCCCCGGACAAGAACCTACGAGCAGTACTTC
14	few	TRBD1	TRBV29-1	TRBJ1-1	CSVNRGGMNTEAFF	TGCAGCGTTAACAGGGGTGGAATGAACACTGAAGCTTTCTTT
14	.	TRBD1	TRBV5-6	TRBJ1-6	CASSGDRGNSPLHF	TGTGCCAGCAGCGGGGACAGGGGTAATTCACCCCTCCACTTT
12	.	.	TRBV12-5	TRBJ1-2	CASRLDSYGYTF	TGTGCTAGTAGATTGGACAGTTATGGCTACACCTTC
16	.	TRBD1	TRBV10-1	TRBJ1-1	CASSSGTGGIYTEAFF	TGCGCCAGCAGTTCCGGGACAGGGGGTATTTACACTGAAGCTTTCTTT
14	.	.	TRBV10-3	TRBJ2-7	CAIRPGGSRDEQYF	TGTGCCATCAGACCCGGGGGAAGTCGGGACGAGCAGTACTTC
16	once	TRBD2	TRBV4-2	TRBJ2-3	CASSQGTSGRTDTQYF	TGTGCCAGCAGCCAGGGGACTAGCGGGCGCACAGATACGCAGTATTTT
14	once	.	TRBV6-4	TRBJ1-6	CASSTDSFSSPLHF	TGTGCCAGCAGCACAGACAGCTTCAGTTCACCCCTCCACTTT
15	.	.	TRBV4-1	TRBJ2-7	CASSQVFLQDYEQYF	TGCGCCAGCAGCCAAGTTTTCCTTCAGGACTACGAGCAGTACTTC
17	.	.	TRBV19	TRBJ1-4	CASNDGGLIGPNEKLFF	TGTGCCAGTAATGATGGGGGGCTCATCGGCCCTAATGAAAAACTGTTTTTT
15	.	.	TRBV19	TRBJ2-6	CASSILGSGANVLTF	TGTGCCAGTAGTATCCTAGGCTCTGGGGCCAACGTCCTGACTTTC
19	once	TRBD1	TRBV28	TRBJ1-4	CASSSVTGTGGATNEKLFF	TGTGCCAGCAGTTCCGTAACCGGGACAGGGGGAGCAACTAATGAAAAACTGTTTTTT
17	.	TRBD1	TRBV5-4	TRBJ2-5	CASSLVNTGGPGETQYF	TGTGCCAGCAGCTTGGTCAACACAGGGGGCCCAGGGGAGACCCAGTACTTC
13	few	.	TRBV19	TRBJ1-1	CASSWMVRTEAFF	TGTGCCAGTAGTTGGATGGTGCGCACTGAAGCTTTCTTT
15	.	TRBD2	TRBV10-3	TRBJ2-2	CAISELGGGVEELFF	TGTGCCATCAGTGAGTTAGGCGGGGGGGTCGAGGAGCTGTTTTTT
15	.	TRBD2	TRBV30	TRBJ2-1	CAWSSPIAGYNEQFF	TGTGCCTGGAGTTCCCCCATAGCGGGATACAATGAGCAGTTCTTC
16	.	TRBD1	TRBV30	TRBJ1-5	CAWSVAGQFRNQPQHF	TGTGCCTGGAGTGTAGCGGGACAGTTCCGCAATCAGCCCCAGCATTTT
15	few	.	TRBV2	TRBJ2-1	CASSEIGGQFNEQFF	TGTGCCAGCAGTGAGATAGGGGGTCAGTTTAATGAGCAGTTCTTC
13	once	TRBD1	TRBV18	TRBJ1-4	CASSRGQNEKLFF	TGTGCCAGCTCACGGGGACAGAATGAAAAACTGTTTTTT
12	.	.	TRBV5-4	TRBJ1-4	CASSSPPGKLFF	TGTGCCAGCAGCTCTCCTCCCGGGAAACTGTTTTTT
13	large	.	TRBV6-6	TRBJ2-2	CASSYREGRELFF	TGTGCCAGCAGTTACCGAGAGGGAAGGGAGCTGTTTTTT
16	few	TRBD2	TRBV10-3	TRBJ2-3	CAISDTTSGRLDTQYF	TGTGCCATCAGTGACACGACTAGCGGGAGATTAGATACGCAGTATTTT
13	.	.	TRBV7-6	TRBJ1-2	CASSPTGVQGYTF	TGTGCCAGCAGCCCGACAGGAGTGCAAGGCTACACCTTC
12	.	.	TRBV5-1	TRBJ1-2	CASSWGQGAGTF	.
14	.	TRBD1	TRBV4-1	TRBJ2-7	CASSHAGTGNEQYF	TGCGCCAGCAGCCACGCCGGGACAGGGAACGAGCAGTACTTC
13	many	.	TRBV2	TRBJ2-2	CASRTENTGELFF	TGTGCCAGCAGAACAGAGAACACCGGGGAGCTGTTTTTT
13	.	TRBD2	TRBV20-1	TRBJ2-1	CSASGRARNEQFF	TGCAGTGCTAGTGGGAGGGCACGGAATGAGCAGTTCTTC
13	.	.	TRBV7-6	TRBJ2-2	CASSSLAAGELFF	TGTGCCAGCAGCTCCCTAGCCGCCGGGGAGCTGTTTTTT
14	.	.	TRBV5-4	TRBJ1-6	CASSLGSYNSPLHF	TGTGCCAGCAGCTTGGGTTCCTATAATTCACCCCTCCACTTT
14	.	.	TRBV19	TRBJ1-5	CASSITGTLGAQHF	TGTGCCAGTAGTATCACAGGGACGCTGGGGGCCCAGCATTTT
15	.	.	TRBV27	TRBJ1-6	CASAPRRSRDSPLHF	TGTGCCAGCGCCCCGAGGCGCTCCCGGGATTCACCCCTCCACTTT
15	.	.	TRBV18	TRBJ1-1	CASSPLPGIGTEAFF	TGTGCCAGCTCACCTTTACCGGGGATCGGCACTGAAGCTTTCTTT
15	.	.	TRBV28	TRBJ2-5	CASSLSGSHQETQYF	TGTGCCAGCAGTTTATCAGGGTCCCACCAAGAGACCCAGTACTTC
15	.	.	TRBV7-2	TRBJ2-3	CASSLGYAKRDTQYF	TGTGCCAGCAGCTTAGGTTACGCCAAGAGGGATACGCAGTATTTT
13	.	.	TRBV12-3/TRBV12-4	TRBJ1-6	CACGRASGSPLHF	TGTGCCTGTGGGAGGGCCTCTGGTTCACCCCTCCACTTT
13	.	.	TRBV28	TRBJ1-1	CASSFRLSTEAFF	TGTGCCAGCAGTTTCAGACTTAGCACTGAAGCTTTCTTT
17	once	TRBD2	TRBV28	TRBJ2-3	CASSLLWGTSSTDTQYF	TGTGCCAGCAGTTTATTATGGGGGACTAGCAGTACAGATACGCAGTATTTT
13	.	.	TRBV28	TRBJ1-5	CASITSGTQPQHF	TGTGCCAGCATTACCTCAGGGACGCAGCCCCAGCATTTT
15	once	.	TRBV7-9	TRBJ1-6	CASSIGAGPNSPLHF	TGTGCCAGCAGCATAGGTGCAGGGCCTAATTCACCCCTCCACTTT
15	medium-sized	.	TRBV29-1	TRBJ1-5	CSVEVGGTDNQPQHF	TGCAGCGTTGAAGTGGGGGGGACGGACAATCAGCCCCAGCATTTT
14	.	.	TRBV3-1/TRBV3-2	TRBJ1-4	CASSLRSRGEKLFF	TGTGCCAGCAGCCTGAGATCAAGGGGAGAAAAACTGTTTTTT
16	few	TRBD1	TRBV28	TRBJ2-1	CASSLSGTGAYNEQFF	TGTGCCAGCAGTTTATCCGGGACAGGGGCCTACAATGAGCAGTTCTTC
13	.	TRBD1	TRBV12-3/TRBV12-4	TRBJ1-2	CASSRQGSFGYTF	TGTGCCAGCAGCCGACAGGGGAGTTTTGGCTACACCTTC
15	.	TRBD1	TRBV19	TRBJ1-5	CASTQTGVGNQPQHF	TGTGCCAGTACTCAGACAGGGGTGGGCAATCAGCCCCAGCATTTT
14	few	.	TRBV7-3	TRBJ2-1	CASSRDHPGSEQFF	TGTGCCAGCAGCCGCGACCACCCGGGAAGTGAGCAGTTCTTC
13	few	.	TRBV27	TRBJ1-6	CASSPAGNSPLHF	TGTGCCAGCAGTCCCGCGGGGAATTCACCCCTCCACTTT
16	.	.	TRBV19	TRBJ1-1	CASSVWPGKGNTEAFF	TGTGCCAGTAGTGTTTGGCCAGGTAAAGGGAACACTGAAGCTTTCTTT
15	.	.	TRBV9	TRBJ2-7	CASSVGPRGGYEQYF	TGTGCCAGCAGCGTCGGGCCCCGAGGTGGTTACGAGCAGTACTTC
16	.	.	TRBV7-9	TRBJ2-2	CASSPLGRAATGELFF	TGTGCCAGCAGCCCGTTGGGCCGGGCAGCCACCGGGGAGCTGTTTTTT
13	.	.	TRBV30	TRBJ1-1	CAWSAGGSTEAFF	TGTGCCTGGAGTGCGGGGGGGTCCACTGAAGCTTTCTTT
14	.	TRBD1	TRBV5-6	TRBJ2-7	CASSWDRNLYEQYF	TGTGCCAGCAGCTGGGACAGGAACCTCTACGAGCAGTACTTC
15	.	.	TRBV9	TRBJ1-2	CASSVVGHANYGYTF	TGTGCCAGCAGCGTAGTCGGCCACGCTAACTATGGCTACACCTTC
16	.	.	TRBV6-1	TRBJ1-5	CASSATDGGSNQPQHF	TGTGCCAGCAGTGCCACCGACGGGGGGAGCAATCAGCCCCAGCATTTT
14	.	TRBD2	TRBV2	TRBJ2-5	CASSESSGRGTQYF	TGTGCCAGCAGTGAAAGTAGCGGGAGAGGGACCCAGTACTTC
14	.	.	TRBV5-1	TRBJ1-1	CASSLGIMNTEAFF	TGCGCCAGCAGCCTGGGTATAATGAACACTGAAGCTTTCTTT
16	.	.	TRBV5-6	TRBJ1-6	CASSLLGRAEGSPLHF	TGTGCCAGCAGCTTGTTGGGCAGGGCAGAAGGATCACCCCTCCACTTT
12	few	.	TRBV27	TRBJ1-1	CASSPQGTEAFF	TGTGCCAGCAGTCCTCAGGGAACTGAAGCTTTCTTT
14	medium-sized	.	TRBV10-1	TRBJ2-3	CASSESSGRDTQYF	TGCGCCAGCAGTGAGTCGAGCGGCCGGGATACGCAGTATTTT